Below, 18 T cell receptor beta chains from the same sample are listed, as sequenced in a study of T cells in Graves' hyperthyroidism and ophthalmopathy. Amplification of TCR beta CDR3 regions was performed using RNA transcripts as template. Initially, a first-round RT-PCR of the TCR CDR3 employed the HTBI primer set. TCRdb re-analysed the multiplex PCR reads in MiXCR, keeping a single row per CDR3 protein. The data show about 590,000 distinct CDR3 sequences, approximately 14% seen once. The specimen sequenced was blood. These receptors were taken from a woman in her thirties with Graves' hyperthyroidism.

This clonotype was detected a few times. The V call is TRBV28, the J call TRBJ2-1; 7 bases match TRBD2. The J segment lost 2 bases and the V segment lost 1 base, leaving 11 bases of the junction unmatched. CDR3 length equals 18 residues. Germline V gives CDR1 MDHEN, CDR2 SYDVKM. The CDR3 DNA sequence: TGTGCCAGCAGTTTATCAGTTTCTCGCGGGAGAACCTACAATGAGCAGTTCTTC. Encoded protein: CASSLSVSRGRTYNEQFF.

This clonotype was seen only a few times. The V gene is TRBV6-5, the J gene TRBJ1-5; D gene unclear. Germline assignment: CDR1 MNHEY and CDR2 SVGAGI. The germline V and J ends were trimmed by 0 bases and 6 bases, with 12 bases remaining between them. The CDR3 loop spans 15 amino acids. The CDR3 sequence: CASSYSTVGSQPQHF. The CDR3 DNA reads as TGTGCCAGCAGTTACTCGACCGTGGGCAGTCAGCCCCAGCATTTT.

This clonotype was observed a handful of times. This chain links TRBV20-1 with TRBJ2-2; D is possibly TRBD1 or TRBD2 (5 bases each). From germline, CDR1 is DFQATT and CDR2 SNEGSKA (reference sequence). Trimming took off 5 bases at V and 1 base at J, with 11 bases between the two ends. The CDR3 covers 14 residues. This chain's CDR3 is CSARFGGNTGELFF. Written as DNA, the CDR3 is TGCAGTGCTCGTTTTGGGGGGAACACCGGGGAGCTGTTTTTT.

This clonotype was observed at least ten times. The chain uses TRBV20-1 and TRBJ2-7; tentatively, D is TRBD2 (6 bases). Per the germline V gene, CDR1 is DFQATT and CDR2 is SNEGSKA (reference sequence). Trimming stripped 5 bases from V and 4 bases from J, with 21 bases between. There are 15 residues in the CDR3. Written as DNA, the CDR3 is TGCAGTGCTTTGACGGGACTTGAGATACTATACGAGCAGTACTTC. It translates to CSALTGLEILYEQYF.

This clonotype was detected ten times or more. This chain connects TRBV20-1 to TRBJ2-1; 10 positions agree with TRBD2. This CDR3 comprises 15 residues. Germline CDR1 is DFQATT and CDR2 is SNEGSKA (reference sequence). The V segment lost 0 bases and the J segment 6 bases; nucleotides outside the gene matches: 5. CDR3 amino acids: CSARDRSGRANEQFF. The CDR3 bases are TGCAGTGCTAGAGATCGAAGCGGGAGGGCCAATGAGCAGTTCTTC.

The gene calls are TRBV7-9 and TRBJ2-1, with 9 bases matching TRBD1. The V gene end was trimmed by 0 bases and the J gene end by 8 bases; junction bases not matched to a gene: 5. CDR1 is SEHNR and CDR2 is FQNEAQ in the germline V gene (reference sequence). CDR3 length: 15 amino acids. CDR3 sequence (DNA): TGTGCCAGCAGCTTAGCGGGACAGGGTAGCGATGAGCAGTTCTTC. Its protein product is CASSLAGQGSDEQFF.

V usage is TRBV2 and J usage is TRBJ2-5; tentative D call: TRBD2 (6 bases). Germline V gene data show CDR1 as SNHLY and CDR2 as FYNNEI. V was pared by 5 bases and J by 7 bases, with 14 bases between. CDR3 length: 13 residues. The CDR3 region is CASSPRIGGTQYF. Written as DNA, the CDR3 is TGTGCCAGCAGTCCGCGGATCGGGGGGACCCAGTACTTC.

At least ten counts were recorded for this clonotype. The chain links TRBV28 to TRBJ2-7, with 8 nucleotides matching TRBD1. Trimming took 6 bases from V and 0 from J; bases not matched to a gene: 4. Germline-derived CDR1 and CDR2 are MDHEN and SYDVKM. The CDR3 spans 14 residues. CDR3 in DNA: TGTGCCAGCAGGGAAACAGGGGGCTCCTACGAGCAGTACTTC. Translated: CASRETGGSYEQYF. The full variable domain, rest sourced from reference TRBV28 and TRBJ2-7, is DVKVTQSSRYLVKRTGEKVFLECVQDMDHENMFWYRQDPGLGLRLIYFSYDVKMKEKGDIPEGYSVSREKKERFSLILESASTNQTSMYLCASRETGGSYEQYFGPGTRLTVT.

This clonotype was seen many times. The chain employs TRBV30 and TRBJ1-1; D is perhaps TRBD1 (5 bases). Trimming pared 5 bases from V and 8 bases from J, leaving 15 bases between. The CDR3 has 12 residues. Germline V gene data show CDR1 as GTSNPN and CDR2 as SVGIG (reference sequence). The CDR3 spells CAWGPRDQEAFF. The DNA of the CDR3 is TGTGCCTGGGGACCCCGGGACCAAGAAGCTTTCTTT.

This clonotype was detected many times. The CDR3 DNA is TGCAGGGCTGACCACGCTTATGGCTACACCTTC. This sequence encodes CRADHAYGYTF. This rearrangement joins TRBV20-1 to TRBJ1-2; D gene unclear. There are 11 residues in the CDR3. Per the germline V gene, CDR1 is DFQATT and CDR2 is SNEGSKA (reference sequence).

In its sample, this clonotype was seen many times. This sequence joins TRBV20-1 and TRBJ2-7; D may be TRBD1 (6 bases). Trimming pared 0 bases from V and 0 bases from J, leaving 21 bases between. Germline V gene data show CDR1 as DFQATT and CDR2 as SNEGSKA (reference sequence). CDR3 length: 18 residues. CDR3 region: CSARDLGSRQANSYEQYF. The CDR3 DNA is TGCAGTGCTAGAGATCTTGGCTCCCGACAGGCAAACTCCTACGAGCAGTACTTC.

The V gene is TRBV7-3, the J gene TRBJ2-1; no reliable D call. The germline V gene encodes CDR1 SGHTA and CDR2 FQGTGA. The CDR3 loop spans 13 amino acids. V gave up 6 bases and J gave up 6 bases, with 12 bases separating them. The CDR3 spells CASSHTDRNEQFF. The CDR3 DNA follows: TGTGCCAGCAGTCACACCGACCGCAATGAGCAGTTCTTC.

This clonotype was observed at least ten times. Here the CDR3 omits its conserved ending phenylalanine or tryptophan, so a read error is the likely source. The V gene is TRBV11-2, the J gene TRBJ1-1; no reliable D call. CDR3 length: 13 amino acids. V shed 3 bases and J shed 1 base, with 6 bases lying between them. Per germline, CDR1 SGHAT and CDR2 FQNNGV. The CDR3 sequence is CASSFGENTEAFC. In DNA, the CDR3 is TGTGCCAGCAGCTTCGGAGAGAACACTGAAGCTTTCTGT.

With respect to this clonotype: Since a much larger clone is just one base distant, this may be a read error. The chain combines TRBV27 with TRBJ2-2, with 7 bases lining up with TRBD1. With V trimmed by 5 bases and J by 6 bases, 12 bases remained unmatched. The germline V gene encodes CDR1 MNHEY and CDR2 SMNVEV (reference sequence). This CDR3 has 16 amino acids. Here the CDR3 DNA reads TGTGCCAGCAGTCGTCAGACAGGGATGGGCGCCGGGGAGCTGTTTTTT. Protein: CASSRQTGMGAGELFF.

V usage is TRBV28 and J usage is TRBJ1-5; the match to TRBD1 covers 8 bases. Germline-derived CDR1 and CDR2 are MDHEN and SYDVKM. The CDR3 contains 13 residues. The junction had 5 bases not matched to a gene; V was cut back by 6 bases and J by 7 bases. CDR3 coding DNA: TGTGCCAGCAGAGGACAGGGTAGGCAGCCCCAGCATTTT. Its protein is CASRGQGRQPQHF.

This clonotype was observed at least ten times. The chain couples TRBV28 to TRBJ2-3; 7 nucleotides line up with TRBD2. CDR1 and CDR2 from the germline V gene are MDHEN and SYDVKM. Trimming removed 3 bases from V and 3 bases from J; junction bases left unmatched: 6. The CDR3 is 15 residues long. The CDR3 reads CASSFGGRVTDTQYF. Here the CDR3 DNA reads TGTGCCAGCAGTTTTGGCGGGAGAGTAACAGATACGCAGTATTTT.

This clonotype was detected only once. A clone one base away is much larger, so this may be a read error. The CDR3 DNA reads as TGTGCCAGCAGGACGACCGGACAGGGAAGCACTGAAGCTTTCTTT. Translation gives CASRTTGQGSTEAFF. The chain carries TRBV2 and TRBJ1-1, with 8 bases that match TRBD1. In germline, CDR1 is SNHLY, CDR2 FYNNEI. This CDR3 is built from 15 residues. J was trimmed by 4 bases and V by 6 bases; bases with no gene match: 10.

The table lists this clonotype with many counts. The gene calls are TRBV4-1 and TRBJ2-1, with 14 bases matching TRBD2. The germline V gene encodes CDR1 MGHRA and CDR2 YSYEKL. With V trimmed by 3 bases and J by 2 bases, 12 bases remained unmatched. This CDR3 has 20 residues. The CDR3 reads CASSHRLAGGPERTYNEQFF. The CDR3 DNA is TGCGCCAGCAGCCATAGACTAGCGGGAGGGCCGGAACGGACCTACAATGAGCAGTTCTTC.